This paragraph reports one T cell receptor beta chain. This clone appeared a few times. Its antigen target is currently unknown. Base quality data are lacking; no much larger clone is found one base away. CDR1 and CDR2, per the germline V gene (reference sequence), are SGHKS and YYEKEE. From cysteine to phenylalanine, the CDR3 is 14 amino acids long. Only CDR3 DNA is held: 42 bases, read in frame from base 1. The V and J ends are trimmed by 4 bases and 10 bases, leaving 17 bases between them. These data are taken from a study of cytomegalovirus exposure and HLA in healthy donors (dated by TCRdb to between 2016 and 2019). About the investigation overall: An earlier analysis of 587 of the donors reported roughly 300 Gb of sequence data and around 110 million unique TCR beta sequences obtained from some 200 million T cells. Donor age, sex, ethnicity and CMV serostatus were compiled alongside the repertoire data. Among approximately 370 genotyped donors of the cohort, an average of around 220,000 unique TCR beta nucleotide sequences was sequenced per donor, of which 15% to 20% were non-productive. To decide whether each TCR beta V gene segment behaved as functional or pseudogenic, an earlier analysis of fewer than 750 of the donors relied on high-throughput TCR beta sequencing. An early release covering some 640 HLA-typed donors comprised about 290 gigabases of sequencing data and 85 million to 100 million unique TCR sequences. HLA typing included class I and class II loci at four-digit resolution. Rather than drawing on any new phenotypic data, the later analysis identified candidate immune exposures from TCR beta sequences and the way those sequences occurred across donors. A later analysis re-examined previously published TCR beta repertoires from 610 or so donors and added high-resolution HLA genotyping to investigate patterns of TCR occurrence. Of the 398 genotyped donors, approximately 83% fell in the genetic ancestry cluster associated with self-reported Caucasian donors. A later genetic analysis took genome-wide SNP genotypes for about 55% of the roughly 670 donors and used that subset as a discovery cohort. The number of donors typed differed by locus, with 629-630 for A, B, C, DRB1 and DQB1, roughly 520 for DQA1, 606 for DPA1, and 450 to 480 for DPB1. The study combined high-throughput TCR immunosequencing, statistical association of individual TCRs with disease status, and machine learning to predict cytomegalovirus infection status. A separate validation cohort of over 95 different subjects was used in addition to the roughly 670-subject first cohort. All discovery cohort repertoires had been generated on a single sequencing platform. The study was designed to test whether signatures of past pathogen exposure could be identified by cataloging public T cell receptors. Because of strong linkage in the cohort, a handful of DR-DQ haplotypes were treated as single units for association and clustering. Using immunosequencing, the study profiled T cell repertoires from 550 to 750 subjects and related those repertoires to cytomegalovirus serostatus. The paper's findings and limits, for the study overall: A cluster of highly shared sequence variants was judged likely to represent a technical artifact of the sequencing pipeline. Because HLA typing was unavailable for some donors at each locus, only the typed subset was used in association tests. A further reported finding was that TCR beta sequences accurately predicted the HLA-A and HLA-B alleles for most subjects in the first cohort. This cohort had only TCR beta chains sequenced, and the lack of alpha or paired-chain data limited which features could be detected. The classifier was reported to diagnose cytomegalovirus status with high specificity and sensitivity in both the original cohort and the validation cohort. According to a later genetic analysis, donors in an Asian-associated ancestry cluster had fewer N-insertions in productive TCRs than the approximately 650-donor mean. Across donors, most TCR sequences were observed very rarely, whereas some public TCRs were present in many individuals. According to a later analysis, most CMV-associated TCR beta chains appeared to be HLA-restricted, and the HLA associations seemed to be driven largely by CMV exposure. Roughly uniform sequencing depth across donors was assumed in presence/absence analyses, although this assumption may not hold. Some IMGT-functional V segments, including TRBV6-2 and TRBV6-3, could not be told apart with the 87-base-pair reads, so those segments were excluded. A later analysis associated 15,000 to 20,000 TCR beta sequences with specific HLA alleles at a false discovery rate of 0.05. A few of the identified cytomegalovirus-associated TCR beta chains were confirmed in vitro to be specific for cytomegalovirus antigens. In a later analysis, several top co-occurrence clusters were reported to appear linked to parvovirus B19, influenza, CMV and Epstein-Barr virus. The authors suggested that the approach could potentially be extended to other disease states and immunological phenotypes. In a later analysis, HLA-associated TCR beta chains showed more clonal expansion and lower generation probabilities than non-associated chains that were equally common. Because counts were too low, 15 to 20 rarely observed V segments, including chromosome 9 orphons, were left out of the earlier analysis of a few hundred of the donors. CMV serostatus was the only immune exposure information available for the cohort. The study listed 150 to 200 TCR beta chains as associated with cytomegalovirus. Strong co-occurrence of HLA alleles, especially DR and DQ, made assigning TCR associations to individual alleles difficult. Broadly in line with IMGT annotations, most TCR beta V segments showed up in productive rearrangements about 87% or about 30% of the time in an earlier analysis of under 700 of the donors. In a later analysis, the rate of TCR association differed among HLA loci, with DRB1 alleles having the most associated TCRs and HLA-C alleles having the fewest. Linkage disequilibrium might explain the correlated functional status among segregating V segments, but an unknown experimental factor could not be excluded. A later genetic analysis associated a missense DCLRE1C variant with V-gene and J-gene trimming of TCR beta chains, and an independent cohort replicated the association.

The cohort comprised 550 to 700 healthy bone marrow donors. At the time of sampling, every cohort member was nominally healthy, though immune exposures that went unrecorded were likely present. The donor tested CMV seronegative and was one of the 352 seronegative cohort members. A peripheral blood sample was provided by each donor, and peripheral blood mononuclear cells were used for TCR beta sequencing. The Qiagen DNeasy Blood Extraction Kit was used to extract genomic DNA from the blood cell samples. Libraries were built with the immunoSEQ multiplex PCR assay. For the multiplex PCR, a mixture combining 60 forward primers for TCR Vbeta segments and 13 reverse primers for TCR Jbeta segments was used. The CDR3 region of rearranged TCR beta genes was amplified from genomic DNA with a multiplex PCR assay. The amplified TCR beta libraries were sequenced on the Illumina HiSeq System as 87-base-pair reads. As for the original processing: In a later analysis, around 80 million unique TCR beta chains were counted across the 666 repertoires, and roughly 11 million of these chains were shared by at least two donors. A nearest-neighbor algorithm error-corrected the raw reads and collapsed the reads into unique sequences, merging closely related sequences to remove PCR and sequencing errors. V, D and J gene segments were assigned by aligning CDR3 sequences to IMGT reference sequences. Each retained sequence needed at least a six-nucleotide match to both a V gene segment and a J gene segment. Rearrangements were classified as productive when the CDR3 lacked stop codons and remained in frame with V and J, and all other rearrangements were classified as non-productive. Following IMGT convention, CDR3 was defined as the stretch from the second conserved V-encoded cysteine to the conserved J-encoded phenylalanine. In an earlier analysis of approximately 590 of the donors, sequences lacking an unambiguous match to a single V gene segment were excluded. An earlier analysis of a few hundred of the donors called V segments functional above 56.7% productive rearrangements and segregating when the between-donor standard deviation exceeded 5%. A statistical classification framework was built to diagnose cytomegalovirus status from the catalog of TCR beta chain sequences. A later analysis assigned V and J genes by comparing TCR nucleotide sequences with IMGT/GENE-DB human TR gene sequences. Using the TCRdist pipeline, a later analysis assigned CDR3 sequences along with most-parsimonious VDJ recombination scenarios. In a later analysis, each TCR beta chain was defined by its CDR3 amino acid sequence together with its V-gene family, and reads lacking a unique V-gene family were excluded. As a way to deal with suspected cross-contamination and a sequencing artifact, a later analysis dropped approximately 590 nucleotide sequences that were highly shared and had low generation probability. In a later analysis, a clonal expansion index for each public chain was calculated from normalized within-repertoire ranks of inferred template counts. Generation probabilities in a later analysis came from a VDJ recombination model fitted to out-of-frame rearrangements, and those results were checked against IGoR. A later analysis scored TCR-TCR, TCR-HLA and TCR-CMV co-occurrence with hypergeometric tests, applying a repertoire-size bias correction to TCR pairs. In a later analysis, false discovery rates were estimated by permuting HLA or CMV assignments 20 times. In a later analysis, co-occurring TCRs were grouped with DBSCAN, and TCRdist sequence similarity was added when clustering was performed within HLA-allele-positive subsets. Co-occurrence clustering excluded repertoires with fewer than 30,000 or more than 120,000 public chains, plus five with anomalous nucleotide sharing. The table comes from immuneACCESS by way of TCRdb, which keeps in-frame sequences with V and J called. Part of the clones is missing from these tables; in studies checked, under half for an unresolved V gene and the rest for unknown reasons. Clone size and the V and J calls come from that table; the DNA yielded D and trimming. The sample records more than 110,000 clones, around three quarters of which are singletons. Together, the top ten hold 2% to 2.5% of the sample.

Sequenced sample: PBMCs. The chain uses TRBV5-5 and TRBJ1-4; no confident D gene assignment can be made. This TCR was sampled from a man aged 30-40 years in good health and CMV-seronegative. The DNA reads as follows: TGTGCCAGCAGCCCCCATGAGCGGGTCGGAAAACTGTTTTTT. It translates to CASSPHERVGKLFF.